This passage covers 16 T cell receptor beta chains from one sample sequenced in a study of T cell changes during pregnancy in multiple sclerosis. Sequencing used immunoSEQ multiplex PCR; TCRdb keeps in-frame clones, though not all of them. The profile shows about 59,000 clones, 93% of them singletons. The sample in question was CD8+ T cells from peripheral blood mononuclear cells, obtained in the third trimester of pregnancy. All receptors derive from a female donor with multiple sclerosis, enrolled in a pregnancy study.

The chain carries TRBV28 and TRBJ2-3; TRBD1 aligns across 7 bases. This CDR3 region has 15 residues. Per the germline V gene, CDR1 is MDHEN and CDR2 is SYDVKM. Trimming cost V 6 bases and J 2 bases; bases outside gene matches: 8. CDR3 residues: CASSTRTGFTDTQYF. In DNA, the CDR3 is TGTGCCAGCAGCACCCGGACAGGATTCACAGATACGCAGTATTTT.

The CDR3 DNA sequence: TGTGCCAGCAGCTCCTCAACAGGGGCTCTAACGACCGGGGAGCTGTTTTTT. Its protein product is CASSSSTGALTTGELFF. The chain employs TRBV7-8 and TRBJ2-2; 7 positions match TRBD1. Germline V CDR1 and CDR2: SGHVS, FQNEAQ. Trimming took 4 bases from V and 5 from J; bases not matched to a gene: 13. The CDR3 spans 17 residues. The full variable domain, in which reference TRBV7-8 and TRBJ2-2 provide the parts outside the CDR3, is GAGVSQSPRYKVAKRGQDVALRCDPISGHVSLFWYQQALGQGPEFLTYFQNEAQLDKSGLPSDRFFAERPEGSVSTLKIQRTQQEDSAVYLCASSSSTGALTTGELFFGEGSRLTVL.

This chain links TRBV19 with TRBJ2-1; 8 bases align to TRBD2. Germline lookup yields CDR1 LNHDA and CDR2 SQIVND (reference sequence). Germline trimming cut 7 bases from V and 8 bases from J; bases unmatched to any gene: 7. The CDR3 consists of 13 residues. The CDR3 loop is CASTGGGFHEQFF. CDR3 DNA sequence: TGTGCCAGTACCGGGGGGGGGTTCCATGAGCAGTTCTTC.

This clone was observed a few times. V usage is TRBV6-5 and J usage is TRBJ1-1; perhaps TRBD1 as D (5 bases). The CDR3 is 15 residues long. The germline V gene has CDR1 MNHEY and CDR2 SVGAGI. V dropped 0 bases and J dropped 1 base, with 9 bases sitting between them. CDR3 nucleotide sequence: TGTGCCAGCAGTTACTCAGGGGTTGGGAACACTGAAGCTTTCTTT. The encoded protein is CASSYSGVGNTEAFF.

The J gene is TRBJ2-7, the V gene TRBV6-6; D is ambiguous. Trimming took 0 bases from V and 6 from J, leaving 6 bases between them. The V gene's germline CDR1 is MNHNY and CDR2 SVGAGI (reference sequence). This CDR3 is 12 amino acids long. CDR3 bases: TGTGCCAGCAGTTACTCGGCAAGCGAGCAGTACTTC. Protein product: CASSYSASEQYF.

This chain joins TRBV9 and TRBJ1-2; 8 bases align to TRBD1. The CDR3 is 13 residues long. Germline CDR1 reads SGDLS; CDR2 reads YYNGEE. Trimming cost V 4 bases and J 6 bases; bases outside gene matches: 5. The CDR3: CASSTRQGHGYTF. The CDR3 DNA reads TGTGCCAGCAGCACAAGACAGGGGCATGGCTACACCTTC.

The genes are TRBV6-1 and TRBJ2-6; D is unresolved. This CDR3 spans 17 amino acids. V was clipped by 4 bases and J by 0 bases, with 13 bases between them. The V gene's germline CDR1 is MNHNS and CDR2 SASEGT. CDR3 loop: CASSGVQMRSGANVLTF. CDR3 DNA sequence: TGTGCCAGCAGTGGAGTCCAAATGCGCTCTGGGGCCAACGTCCTGACTTTC.

V gene TRBV11-2 combines with J gene TRBJ2-1; 10 bases match TRBD2. This CDR3 has 15 residues. The J segment lost 2 bases and the V segment lost 5 bases, leaving 3 bases of the junction unmatched. Germline values: CDR1 SGHAT, CDR2 FQNNGV. CDR3 protein: CASSDSGRAYNEQFF. The CDR3 region has the DNA TGTGCCAGCAGCGACAGCGGGAGGGCCTACAATGAGCAGTTCTTC.

The DNA of the CDR3 is TGTGCCAGTATTGGAGGCTTTAACTACAATGAGCAGTTCTTC. Translated: CASIGGFNYNEQFF. The J gene is TRBJ2-1, the V gene TRBV19, with TRBD2 as a possible D gene (5 bases). Trimming stripped 7 bases from V and 3 bases from J, with 13 bases between. The germline V gene encodes CDR1 LNHDA and CDR2 SQIVND (reference sequence). The CDR3 loop spans 14 amino acids. Combining the CDR3 with reference TRBV19 and TRBJ2-1 gives the whole variable domain DGGITQSPKYLFRKEGQNVTLSCEQNLNHDAMYWYRQDPGQGLRLIYYSQIVNDFQKGDIAEGYSVSREKKESFPLTVTSAQKNPTAFYLCASIGGFNYNEQFFGPGTRLTVL.

This chain links TRBV5-6 with TRBJ2-1; 7 nucleotides match TRBD1. Germline CDR1 reads SGHDT; CDR2 reads YYEEEE. V lost 1 base to trimming and J lost 9 bases; unmatched junction nucleotides: 7. The CDR3 is 14 amino acids. The CDR3 is CASSLYRGSSEQFF. The CDR3 nucleotides read TGTGCCAGCAGCTTGTACAGGGGTTCAAGTGAGCAGTTCTTC.

The chain links TRBV16 to TRBJ1-2; TRBD1 is a possible D gene (6 bases). The germline gives CDR1 KGHSY, CDR2 FQNENV. CDR3 length: 12 amino acids. V was trimmed by 3 bases and J by 4 bases, leaving 6 bases between them. Here the CDR3 reads CASSQGAYGYTF. The CDR3 region has the DNA TGTGCCAGCAGCCAGGGGGCCTATGGCTACACCTTC.

The genes are TRBV5-5 and TRBJ2-5; TRBD2 agrees at 7 bases. Germline CDR1 is SGHKS and CDR2 is YYEKEE (reference sequence). With 4 bases clipped from V and 0 bases from J, the junction kept 12 bases outside the gene matches. CDR3 size: 17 residues. CDR3 region: CASSPLLADLYQETQYF. The CDR3 nucleotides are TGTGCCAGCAGCCCCCTTCTAGCGGATCTGTACCAAGAGACCCAGTACTTC. Supplemented by reference TRBV5-5 and TRBJ2-5, the full variable domain reads DAGVTQSPTHLIKTRGQQVTLRCSPISGHKSVSWYQQVLGQGPQFIFQYYEKEERGRGNFPDRFSARQFPNYSSELNVNALLLGDSALYLCASSPLLADLYQETQYFGPGTRLLVL.

This clone appeared a single time. The rearrangement uses TRBV11-3 and TRBJ2-7, with 13 bases fitting TRBD2. V lost 5 bases and J lost 3; bases outside the gene matches: 4. The CDR3 loop spans 15 amino acids. CDR1 SGHNT and CDR2 YENEEA come from the germline V gene. CDR3 sequence reads: CASSQGTSGNYEQYF. CDR3 in DNA: TGTGCCAGCAGCCAAGGGACTAGCGGGAACTACGAGCAGTACTTC. The whole variable domain, remainder taken from reference TRBV11-3 and TRBJ2-7, is EAGVVQSPRYKIIEKKQPVAFWCNPISGHNTLYWYLQNLGQGPELLIRYENEEAVDDSQLPKDRFSAERLKGVDSTLKIQPAELGDSAVYLCASSQGTSGNYEQYFGPGTRLTVT.

In its sample, this clone was seen a few times. The chain links TRBV2 to TRBJ1-1; D gene unclear. Trimming took off 10 bases at V and 4 bases at J, with 10 bases between the two ends. The CDR3 loop spans 11 amino acids. The germline V gene has CDR1 SNHLY and CDR2 FYNNEI. The CDR3 is CATRGGTEAFF. The DNA of the CDR3 is TGTGCCACCCGGGGAGGCACTGAAGCTTTCTTT.

The J gene is TRBJ2-3, the V gene TRBV27, with 7 bases lining up with TRBD1. J gave up 0 bases and V 4 bases, and 7 bases lay outside the gene matches. The CDR3 consists of 16 residues. Germline lookup yields CDR1 MNHEY and CDR2 SMNVEV (reference sequence). Written as DNA, the CDR3 is TGTGCCAGCAGTTCCTCGGGACAGCGTAGCACAGATACGCAGTATTTT. It translates to CASSSSGQRSTDTQYF.

In its sample, this clone was seen a few times. This chain links TRBV7-9 with TRBJ2-6; possible D gene TRBD2, 5 bases. The germline CDR1 and CDR2 sequences are SEHNR and FQNEAQ (reference sequence). The CDR3 is made up of 13 amino acids. The V end lost 5 bases, the J end lost 4 bases, and 6 bases lay between the germline ends. The CDR3 DNA reads as TGTGCCAGCAGCCCGGGGGGGGCCAACGTCCTGACTTTC. Protein sequence: CASSPGGANVLTF.